These 11 T cell receptor beta chains share one sample of origin, sequenced in a study of blood T cell repertoires in COVID-19. Clones were read by immunoSEQ multiplex PCR, and TCRdb kept only the in-frame ones, dropping some. Of 250,000 to 350,000 clones listed, around 87% are singletons. The material sequenced was peripheral blood. Every receptor here comes from a woman between 45 and 60 years old who had recovered from COVID-19.

This chain connects TRBV18 to TRBJ2-3; 9 bases are shared with TRBD2. Looked up from germline, CDR1 is KGHSH and CDR2 is LQKENI. J lost 11 bases, V lost 5 bases, and 5 bases had no gene match. CDR3 length equals 12 residues. The CDR3 DNA is TGTGCCAGCTCAGATAGCGGGAGTGAGCAGTATTTT. Protein: CASSDSGSEQYF. Based on the CDR3 plus reference TRBV18 and TRBJ2-3, the full variable domain is NAGVMQNPRHLVRRRGQEARLRCSPMKGHSHVYWYRQLPEEGLKFMVYLQKENIIDESGMPKERFSAEFPKEGPSILRIQQVVRGDSAAYFCASSDSGSEQYFGPGTRLTVL.

The gene calls are TRBV18 and TRBJ1-2, with 7 bases matching TRBD1. J lost 4 bases, V lost 6 bases, and 5 bases had no gene match. The germline gives CDR1 KGHSH, CDR2 LQKENI. The CDR3 length is 13 residues. CDR3: CASSTGRGYGYTF. The CDR3 bases are TGTGCCAGCTCGACAGGGCGCGGCTATGGCTACACCTTC.

The chain is built from TRBV2 and TRBJ1-4, with 7 bases fitting TRBD1. This CDR3 comprises 17 residues. J was trimmed by 10 bases and V by 2 bases; bases with no gene match: 16. CDR1 and CDR2 from the germline V gene are SNHLY and FYNNEI. The CDR3 spells CASSEREGPVAGGKLFF. In DNA form, the CDR3 reads TGTGCCAGCAGTGAAAGGGAAGGCCCGGTAGCAGGGGGAAAACTGTTTTTT.

This clone was found a few times. V is TRBV5-1 and J is TRBJ1-6; 8 bases agree with TRBD1. Trimming took 2 bases from V and 7 from J; bases not matched to a gene: 5. Germline assignment: CDR1 SGHRS and CDR2 YFSETQ. This CDR3 comprises 15 residues. CDR3 in amino acids: CASSFFQGANSPLHF. The CDR3 region has the DNA TGCGCCAGCAGCTTCTTCCAGGGGGCGAATTCACCCCTCCACTTT. The full variable domain, its missing parts supplied by reference TRBV5-1 and TRBJ1-6, is KAGVTQTPRYLIKTRGQQVTLSCSPISGHRSVSWYQQTPGQGLQFLFEYFSETQRNKGNFPGRFSGRQFSNSRSEMNVSTLELGDSALYLCASSFFQGANSPLHFGNGTRLTVT.

This clone has a single count. This chain links TRBV2 with TRBJ1-6, with a weak D call TRBD1 (5 bases). The CDR3 is 14 residues long. Germline-derived CDR1 and CDR2 are SNHLY and FYNNEI. The V end lost 3 bases, the J end lost 9 bases, and 12 bases lay between the germline ends. The CDR3 loop is CASSDLQDLSPLHF. CDR3 nucleotide sequence: TGTGCCAGCAGTGATTTACAGGATCTTTCACCCCTCCACTTT. Together with reference TRBV2 and TRBJ1-6, the CDR3 gives the full variable domain: EPEVTQTPSHQVTQMGQEVILRCVPISNHLYFYWYRQILGQKVEFLVSFYNNEISEKSEIFDDQFSVERPDGSNFTLKIRSTKLEDSAMYFCASSDLQDLSPLHFGNGTRLTVT.

This clone was observed a few times. V and J are TRBV21-1 and TRBJ1-5; the table calls TRBD1, which could not be checked here. TRBV21-1 is a documented pseudogene. The CDR3 extends over 18 amino acids. For the CDR3, the DNA is TGTGCCAGCAGCACCACCGGGACAGGAGATATTAGCAATCAGCCCCAGCATTTT. This codes for CASSTTGTGDISNQPQHF.

A remark on this clone: The germline gene is not matched at one end of the junction; a read error may be the cause. The chain joins TRBV9 to TRBJ1-4; 10 bases fit TRBD1. There are 15 residues in the CDR3. The germline V gene encodes CDR1 SGDLS and CDR2 YYNGEE. Here the CDR3 reads CASSGRDRGDEKLFF. The CDR3 region has the DNA TGTGCCAGCAGCGGGCGGGACAGGGGTGATGAGAAACTGTTTTTT. The whole variable domain, filled in from reference TRBV9 and TRBJ1-4, reads DSGVTQTPKHLITATGQRVTLRCSPRSGDLSVYWYQQSLDQGLQFLIQYYNGEERAKGNILERFSAQQFPDLHSELNLSSLELGDSALYFCASSGRDRGDEKLFFGSGTQLSVL.

The chain couples TRBV3-1 (or the pseudogene TRBV3-2) to TRBJ1-1; 8 bases agree with TRBD1. The CDR3 has 14 amino acids. CDR1 is LGHDT, CDR2 YNNKEL, per germline (reference sequence). The V and J ends lost 4 bases and 7 bases, in that order; junction bases with no gene match: 8. The CDR3 nucleotides are TGTGCCAGCAGCCTTTCGGACAGGGCCGGTGAAGCTTTCTTT. Its protein is CASSLSDRAGEAFF.

With regard to this clone: Because the CDR3's place on the DNA is in doubt, the DNA is left out and the CDR3 is given as listed by TCRdb. The chain carries TRBV10-2 and TRBJ2-3; TRBD1, the table's D call, lacks a check against the DNA. The CDR3 comprises 12 residues, both ends counted. Germline values: CDR1 WSHSY, CDR2 SAAADI. CDR3: CASSPVGTGNHF.

This sequence joins TRBV28 and TRBJ2-1, with D possibly being TRBD2 (6 bases). Germline V gene sequence: CDR1 MDHEN, CDR2 SYDVKM. The V and J ends lost 4 bases and 4 bases respectively, with 20 bases between them. The CDR3 totals 17 residues. The CDR3 loop is CASSSPTSLTEYNEQFF. The CDR3 nucleotides are TGTGCCAGCAGTTCTCCGACTAGTCTCACCGAATACAATGAGCAGTTCTTC.

This rearrangement joins TRBV19 to TRBJ1-6, with a tentative D call TRBD1 (5 bases). There are 14 residues in the CDR3. Germline loops: CDR1 LNHDA, CDR2 SQIVND (reference sequence). V dropped 3 bases and J dropped 5 bases, with 8 bases sitting between them. The CDR3 region is CASSMGRDNSPLHF. For the CDR3, the DNA is TGTGCCAGTAGTATGGGCAGGGATAATTCACCCCTCCACTTT. The variable domain in full, completed from reference TRBV19 and TRBJ1-6, reads DGGITQSPKYLFRKEGQNVTLSCEQNLNHDAMYWYRQDPGQGLRLIYYSQIVNDFQKGDIAEGYSVSREKKESFPLTVTSAQKNPTAFYLCASSMGRDNSPLHFGNGTRLTVT.